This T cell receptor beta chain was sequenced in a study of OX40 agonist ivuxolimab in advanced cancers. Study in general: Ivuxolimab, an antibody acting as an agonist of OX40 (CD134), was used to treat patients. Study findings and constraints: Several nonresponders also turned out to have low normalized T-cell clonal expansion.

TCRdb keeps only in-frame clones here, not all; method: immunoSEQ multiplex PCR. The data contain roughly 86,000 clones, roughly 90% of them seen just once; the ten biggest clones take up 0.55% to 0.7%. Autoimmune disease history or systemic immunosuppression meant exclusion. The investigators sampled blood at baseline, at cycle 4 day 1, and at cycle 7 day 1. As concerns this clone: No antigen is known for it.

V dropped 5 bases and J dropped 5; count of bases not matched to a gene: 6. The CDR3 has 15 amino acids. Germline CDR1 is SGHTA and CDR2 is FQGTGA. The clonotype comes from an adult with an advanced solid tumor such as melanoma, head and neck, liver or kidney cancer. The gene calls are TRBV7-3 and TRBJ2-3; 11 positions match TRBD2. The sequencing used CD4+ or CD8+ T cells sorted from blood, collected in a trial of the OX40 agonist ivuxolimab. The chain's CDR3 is CASSPTSGKQDTQYF. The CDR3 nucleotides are TGTGCCAGCAGCCCGACTAGCGGGAAACAAGATACGCAGTATTTT.